The source of this T cell receptor (beta chain) is a study of T cell repertoires in ileal Crohn's disease. The wider study: Operated complications were stricturing disease (roughly 61%) and penetrating disease (roughly 39%).

CDR1 is SGHRS, CDR2 YFSETQ, per germline. Trimming cost V 0 bases and J 3 bases; bases outside gene matches: 5. The CDR3 spans 16 residues. The study, taken as a whole, reports: Compared with CD4 T cells, sorted CD8 cells carried more expanded clones.

Produced via immunoSEQ multiplex PCR; TCRdb's table is partial and in-frame only. The table has 5,500 to 6,000 clones, around four fifths seen once. Points on this clone: Its antigen is undetermined.

Sequenced input: ileal tissue. The TCR comes from an adult with Crohn's disease. The chain couples TRBV5-1 to TRBJ2-2; 7 bases line up with TRBD1. The CDR3 loop reads CASSLGQGGDTGELFF. For the CDR3, the DNA is TGCGCCAGCAGCTTGGGACAGGGTGGCGACACCGGGGAGCTGTTTTTT.